This entry lists 10 T cell receptor beta chains sequenced from one sample in a study of blood T cell repertoires in COVID-19. Assay: immunoSEQ multiplex PCR; the TCRdb copy retains only in-frame clones and omits some. The sample consists of 120,000 or so clones, around 87% of them appearing once. Sequencing was carried out using peripheral blood. The receptors were sampled from a man aged 45-60 years with acute or convalescent COVID-19.

The chain joins TRBV2 to TRBJ2-5; D is unclear. CDR1 SNHLY and CDR2 FYNNEI come from the germline V gene. The CDR3 consists of 13 residues. With 3 bases removed from V and 1 base from J, the gap between germline ends came to 6 bases. CDR3 DNA: TGTGCCAGCAGTGAGTACGGCCAAGAGACCCAGTACTTC. This sequence encodes CASSEYGQETQYF.

This clone was picked up a small number of times. The chain recombines TRBV5-1 with TRBJ1-3; the D is unclear. The CDR3 consists of 16 residues. CDR1 and CDR2 from the germline V gene are SGHRS and YFSETQ. The ends were cut back, 0 bases at V and 0 bases at J, with 10 bases in the middle. CDR3 in DNA: TGCGCCAGCAGCTTGGTAGGGCGGGACTCTGGAAACACCATATATTTT. The encoded protein is CASSLVGRDSGNTIYF.

Written as DNA, the CDR3 is TGTGCCAGTAAAACAGGAACCCTTAATCAGCCCCAGCATTTT. It is translated as CASKTGTLNQPQHF. The rearrangement uses TRBV19 and TRBJ1-5, with D perhaps matching TRBD1 (5 bases). The CDR3 contains 14 residues. Trimming shortened V by 7 bases and J by 4 bases, and 14 bases separated the two germline ends. The V gene's germline CDR1 is LNHDA and CDR2 SQIVND (reference sequence).

This clone showed up just once. Written as DNA, the CDR3 is TGTGCCAGCAGGCCCCGGGACAGGGCAATGTACGAGCAGTACTTC. Its translation: CASRPRDRAMYEQYF. The gene calls are TRBV2 and TRBJ2-7; 9 positions agree with TRBD1. With 6 bases clipped from V and 4 bases from J, the junction kept 10 bases outside the gene matches. This CDR3 contains 15 residues. Germline V lookup: CDR1 SNHLY, CDR2 FYNNEI.

This chain links TRBV27 with TRBJ1-1; a possible D gene is TRBD1 (6 bases). Trimming cost V 2 bases and J 11 bases, with 15 bases left between them. Germline V gene sequence: CDR1 MNHEY, CDR2 SMNVEV (reference sequence). The CDR3 sequence is 13 residues long. The CDR3 DNA reads TGTGCCAGCAGTTTACGAGGGGGGGGGTTCGCTTTCTTT. Its translation: CASSLRGGGFAFF.

The V call is TRBV29-1, the J call TRBJ1-2, with no clear D. This CDR3 spans 11 amino acids. The germline V and J ends were trimmed by 2 bases and 9 bases, with 10 bases remaining between them. The germline V gene has CDR1 SQVTM and CDR2 ANQGSEA. For the CDR3, the DNA is TGCAGCGTTGAATTAACGGGTAGCTACACCTTC. Translating it yields CSVELTGSYTF.

This chain connects TRBV6-5 to TRBJ1-3; weak D call: TRBD1 (6 bases). The CDR3 has 15 residues. V dropped 4 bases and J dropped 4 bases, with 14 bases sitting between them. Germline V CDR1 and CDR2: MNHEY, SVGAGI. This CDR3 reads CASSSTGSSGNTIYF. DNA of the CDR3: TGTGCCAGCAGTTCAACAGGGAGTTCAGGAAACACCATATATTTT.

In its sample, this clone was seen a few times. The chain employs TRBV18 and TRBJ2-7; D is undetermined. V shed 2 bases and J shed 6 bases, with 8 bases lying between them. The CDR3 covers 12 residues. The germline V gene has CDR1 KGHSH and CDR2 LQKENI. The CDR3: CASSPFSSEQYF. DNA of the CDR3: TGTGCCAGCTCACCATTCTCGTCCGAGCAGTACTTC.

The rearrangement links TRBV4-1 to TRBJ1-2; D perhaps matches TRBD1 (6 bases). The ends were cut back, 0 bases at V and 5 bases at J, with 10 bases in the middle. Germline V gene data show CDR1 as MGHRA and CDR2 as YSYEKL. The length of the CDR3 is 14 residues. The CDR3 reads CASSQDPQGYGYTF. The CDR3 DNA reads as TGCGCCAGCAGCCAAGATCCACAGGGATATGGCTACACCTTC.

This clone has a handful of counts. The CDR3 coding sequence is TGTGCCAGCAGTGGGGAGTCCTACGAGCAGTACTTC. It yields the protein CASSGESYEQYF. The V gene is TRBV2, the J gene TRBJ2-7, with D maybe TRBD2 (5 bases). V lost 4 bases to trimming and J lost 1 base, with 5 bases between them. CDR1 is SNHLY and CDR2 is FYNNEI in the germline V gene. The CDR3 sequence is 12 residues long.